This TCR beta chain emerged from a study of identical twins. A universal primer site was incorporated via template switching, and the cDNA contained unique molecular identifiers. TCRdb redid the calling of the 5' RACE reads with MiXCR, one entry per CDR3 protein. The sample shows over 550,000 distinct CDR3 sequences, just over 7% of them seen only once. General study findings and limits: Analyses of zero insertions could be partly confounded by invariant MAIT and iNKT cells. Twins' surplus sharing was weaker for beta out-of-frame sequences.

Germline V gene sequence: CDR1 MNHEY, CDR2 SVGEGT. The CDR3 runs to 16 residues. With 0 bases removed from V and 2 bases from J, the gap between germline ends came to 12 bases. All donors were healthy Caucasians. The sample holds a few counts of this clonotype. No antigen is known for it. This sample was also put to use in a study of yellow fever vaccine responses in identical twins.

The sequencing input was PBMCs. The chain joins TRBV6-2 or TRBV6-3 to TRBJ2-3; possible D gene TRBD2, 5 bases. This receptor was obtained from a woman between 18 and 30 years old in good health. The CDR3: CASSYSYETNTDTQYF. CDR3 bases: TGTGCCAGCAGTTACTCGTACGAGACTAACACAGATACGCAGTATTTT.